The clone carrying this T cell receptor (beta chain) was seen only a few times. Some clones are missing from TCRdb's copy, which holds only in-frame ones; the method was immunoSEQ multiplex PCR. Seen here are 30,000 or so clones, roughly 84% observed once, and the top ten hold around 8%. These data are taken from a study of T cell changes during pregnancy in multiple sclerosis. Germline-derived CDR1 and CDR2 are KGHSH and LQKENI. The CDR3 has 14 residues. Trimming removed 3 bases from V and 2 bases from J; junction bases left unmatched: 4. The chain employs TRBV18 and TRBJ2-7; TRBD1 agrees at 7 bases. The source was CD8+ T cells from peripheral blood mononuclear cells, collected after pregnancy. The clonotype was recovered from a female donor with multiple sclerosis, enrolled in a pregnancy study. The CDR3 DNA is TGTGCCAGCTCACCCGACAGGGAAGCCTACGAGCAGTACTTC. The encoded protein is CASSPDREAYEQYF. Variable domain in full (rest from reference TRBV18 and TRBJ2-7): NAGVMQNPRHLVRRRGQEARLRCSPMKGHSHVYWYRQLPEEGLKFMVYLQKENIIDESGMPKERFSAEFPKEGPSILRIQQVVRGDSAAYFCASSPDREAYEQYFGPGTRLTVT.